This TCR beta chain stems from a study of T cell repertoires in cytomegalovirus infection. Turning to the study itself: Matching HLA type and CMV infection were both indicated by public TCR beta signatures. Study observations and caveats: The cumulative frequency of public TCR beta families distinguished individuals who carried CMV together with the relevant HLA. Across the ex vivo response, the dominant clonotypes were HLA-C-restricted CMV-specific TCR beta clonotypes.

The J segment lost 6 bases and the V segment lost 6 bases, leaving 5 bases of the junction unmatched. This CDR3 spans 13 amino acids. In germline, CDR1 is MGHRA, CDR2 YSYEKL. Notes on this clonotype: Antigen specificity is unknown.

TCRdb called the reads again in MiXCR, with one record for every CDR3 protein. The sample has approximately 630,000 distinct CDR3 sequences; 24% are singletons. Sequencing was performed on CD8+ T cells from PBMCs. The receptor comes from a human donor in good health (CMV status not recorded). Some clones in this sample may be carry-over from other donors' samples. The chain combines TRBV4-1 with TRBJ2-1; the match to TRBD1 covers 7 bases. The CDR3 protein is CASRTGLGNEQFF. CDR3 DNA: TGCGCCAGCAGGACAGGGCTGGGCAATGAGCAGTTCTTC.